The 18 T cell receptor beta chains below come from one sample, sequenced in a study of T cell repertoires in cytomegalovirus infection. A single record per CDR3 protein comes from TCRdb applying MiXCR to the reads. This table holds over 450,000 distinct CDR3 sequences, around 11% found once. What was sequenced was PBMCs. Receptors originate from a human donor in good health (CMV status not recorded). Some clones in this sample may be carry-over from other donors' samples.

This clonotype occurred many times. The V and J genes are TRBV13 and TRBJ2-5, with 13 bases lining up with TRBD2. The CDR3 runs to 19 residues. J gave up 0 bases and V 5 bases, and 12 bases lay outside the gene matches. Germline V CDR1 and CDR2: PRHDT, FYEKMQ (reference sequence). The CDR3 protein is CASSPSGTSGMLYQETQYF. The CDR3 DNA is TGTGCCAGCAGCCCTTCCGGGACTAGCGGGATGCTGTACCAAGAGACCCAGTACTTC.

The rearrangement uses TRBV18 and TRBJ2-2; D gene ambiguous. CDR3 length equals 15 residues. V was clipped by 6 bases and J by 4 bases, with 15 bases between them. From germline, CDR1 is KGHSH and CDR2 LQKENI. This chain's CDR3 is CASSTARAGTGELFF. The CDR3 DNA follows: TGTGCCAGCTCCACAGCCCGGGCAGGCACCGGGGAGCTGTTTTTT.

The chain recombines TRBV6-5 with TRBJ2-2; 11 nucleotides align to TRBD2. Germline lookup yields CDR1 MNHEY and CDR2 SVGAGI. CDR3 length: 18 residues. J lost 3 bases, V lost 2 bases, and 8 bases had no gene match. For the CDR3, the DNA is TGTGCCAGCAGTTACGACTTAGCGGGAGGGAAATACACCGGGGAGCTGTTTTTT. This sequence encodes CASSYDLAGGKYTGELFF.

This clonotype has ten or more counts. The chain couples TRBV10-3 to TRBJ1-2; D gene ambiguous. This CDR3 has 15 amino acids. Trimming stripped 0 bases from V and 6 bases from J, with 14 bases between. The germline CDR1 and CDR2 sequences are ENHRY and SYGVKD. Written as DNA, the CDR3 is TGTGCCATCAGTGAGTCGGATAACCCCACGGATGGCTACACCTTC. Translation gives CAISESDNPTDGYTF.

The sample holds a few counts of this clonotype. This chain joins TRBV6-6 and TRBJ2-3; D perhaps matches TRBD2 (5 bases). This CDR3 comprises 15 residues. Trimming pared 5 bases from V and 7 bases from J, leaving 19 bases between. Per the germline V gene, CDR1 is MNHNY and CDR2 is SVGAGI (reference sequence). CDR3 coding DNA: TGTGCCAGCAGTCCCAGTGAGGACTTTCCGAATACGCAGTATTTT. The encoded protein is CASSPSEDFPNTQYF.

In this sample, this clonotype turned up many times. V is TRBV2 and J is TRBJ2-7; TRBD2 agrees at 8 bases. V lost 7 bases to trimming and J lost 0 bases; unmatched junction nucleotides: 2. From germline, CDR1 is SNHLY and CDR2 FYNNEI. The CDR3 is 13 residues long. The CDR3 region has the DNA TGTGCCAGCACGGGGGGGAACTCCTACGAGCAGTACTTC. It codes for CASTGGNSYEQYF.

This clonotype was seen a handful of times. This chain joins TRBV27 and TRBJ1-1, with D unresolved. This CDR3 has 15 residues. The V gene lost 0 bases and the J gene lost 0 bases, with 8 bases spanning the gap. The V gene's germline CDR1 is MNHEY and CDR2 SMNVEV (reference sequence). CDR3 DNA: TGTGCCAGCAGTTTATCCGGAGGTGTGAACACTGAAGCTTTCTTT. Translated: CASSLSGGVNTEAFF.

This clonotype was recorded many times. This chain uses TRBV7-8 with TRBJ2-1; D assignment may be TRBD1 or TRBD2 (5 bases each). Germline V gene data show CDR1 as SGHVS and CDR2 as FQNEAQ. This CDR3 region has 14 residues. Trimming removed 3 bases at V and 5 bases at J, with 11 bases between. CDR3 in amino acids: CASSFREGDNEQFF. For the CDR3, the DNA is TGTGCCAGCAGCTTTCGGGAAGGGGACAATGAGCAGTTCTTC.

This clonotype was recorded many times. The CDR3: CATSRDLNYGYTF. CDR3 nucleotides: TGTGCCACCAGCAGAGATCTTAACTATGGCTACACCTTC. V and J are TRBV15 and TRBJ1-2; no clear D gene. This CDR3 is built from 13 residues. Germline values: CDR1 LNHNV, CDR2 YYDKDF (reference sequence). V was shortened by 0 bases and J by 1 base, with 3 bases between the two germline ends. Full variable domain (remainder filled in from reference TRBV15 and TRBJ1-2): DAMVIQNPRYQVTQFGKPVTLSCSQTLNHNVMYWYQQKSSQAPKLLFHYYDKDFNNEADTPDNFQSRRPNTSFCFLDIRSPGLGDTAMYLCATSRDLNYGYTFGSGTRLTVV.

This clonotype was detected many times. CDR3 residues: CASRNRGPNTGELFF. The CDR3 DNA follows: TGTGCCAGCAGGAACAGGGGGCCGAACACCGGGGAGCTGTTTTTT. The genes are TRBV7-6 and TRBJ2-2, with 9 positions matching TRBD1. The germline V gene encodes CDR1 SGHVS and CDR2 FNYEAQ. V trimming: 6 bases; J trimming: 0 bases; junction bases outside the gene matches: 2. CDR3 length: 15 amino acids.

This clonotype was detected ten times or more. CDR3 DNA: TGCAGTGCTAGAGATCAGTTGGGGGATAACACCGGGGAGCTGTTTTTT. This encodes CSARDQLGDNTGELFF. The rearrangement links TRBV20-1 to TRBJ2-2; D may match TRBD1 or TRBD2 (5 bases each). The V and J ends lost 0 bases and 2 bases respectively, with 13 bases between them. The CDR3 has 16 amino acids. CDR1 is DFQATT, CDR2 SNEGSKA, per germline (reference sequence).

The chain links TRBV20-1 to TRBJ1-6, with 7 positions matching TRBD1. From germline, CDR1 is DFQATT and CDR2 SNEGSKA (reference sequence). The CDR3 totals 15 residues. J gave up 10 bases and V 6 bases, and 15 bases lay outside the gene matches. The CDR3 DNA follows: TGCAGTGCCCCGCGGAGCGACAGGGTTGAATCACCCCTCCACTTT. The encoded protein is CSAPRSDRVESPLHF.

In its sample, this clonotype was seen many times. The genes are TRBV10-3 and TRBJ1-2; 12 nucleotides agree with TRBD1. The V gene end was trimmed by 10 bases and the J gene end by 6 bases; junction bases not matched to a gene: 9. Germline-derived CDR1 and CDR2 are ENHRY and SYGVKD. The CDR3 runs to 14 residues. This chain's CDR3 is CATGTGGVGNGYTF. Here the CDR3 DNA reads TGTGCCACGGGGACAGGGGGCGTGGGGAATGGCTACACCTTC.

This chain connects TRBV29-1 to TRBJ1-1; TRBD1 matches at 7 bases. From germline, CDR1 is SQVTM and CDR2 ANQGSEA. The ends lost 4 bases at V and 8 bases at J; junction bases unmatched: 13. The CDR3 spans 14 residues. The CDR3 DNA reads TGCAGCGTTGCTTCATTAGACAGGGCCAAAGAAGCTTTCTTT. Its protein is CSVASLDRAKEAFF.

In its sample, this clonotype was seen many times. This rearrangement joins TRBV12-3 or TRBV12-4 to TRBJ2-3; D not certain. Trimming cost V 8 bases and J 4 bases, with 10 bases left between them. The CDR3 is 12 residues long. CDR3 region: CASGLLADTQYF. The DNA of the CDR3 is TGTGCCAGCGGCCTTTTGGCAGATACGCAGTATTTT.

The CDR3 loop reads CASSVGSLAGLGDTQYF. The CDR3 DNA follows: TGTGCCAGCAGCGTTGGATCCCTCGCAGGCCTTGGTGATACGCAGTATTTT. The V and J genes are TRBV11-1 and TRBJ2-3; D call uncertain. V lost 5 bases, J lost 6 bases, and 24 bases lay in between. Per the germline V gene, CDR1 is SGHAT and CDR2 is FQDESV (reference sequence). This CDR3 contains 17 residues.

Concerning this clonotype itself: A much larger clone differs by one base, so this may be a read error. The chain recombines TRBV5-4 with TRBJ2-2; 7 bases are a match to TRBD2. The CDR3 sequence is 17 residues long. In germline, CDR1 is SGHNT, CDR2 YYREEE (reference sequence). CDR3 in amino acids: CGSSLAGVGGSTGELFF. In DNA form, the CDR3 reads TGTGGCAGCAGCCTCGCGGGCGTCGGGGGGAGCACCGGGGAGCTGTTTTTT. The complete variable domain, with remaining parts taken from reference TRBV5-4 and TRBJ2-2, reads ETGVTQSPTHLIKTRGQQVTLRCSSQSGHNTVSWYQQALGQGPQFIFQYYREEENGRGNFPPRFSGLQFPNYSSELNVNALELDDSALYLCGSSLAGVGGSTGELFFGEGSRLTVL.

As concerns this clonotype: The junction departs from the called germline gene at one end, perhaps through a read error. CDR3 bases: TGTGCCAGCAGTTCCCGCCGTGGGAAGCCATTC. Amino acid sequence: CASSSRRGKPF. J is TRBJ2-7 and V is TRBV7-4, with D unresolved. CDR3 length equals 11 residues. Germline CDR1 SGHVT, CDR2 SQSDAQ.